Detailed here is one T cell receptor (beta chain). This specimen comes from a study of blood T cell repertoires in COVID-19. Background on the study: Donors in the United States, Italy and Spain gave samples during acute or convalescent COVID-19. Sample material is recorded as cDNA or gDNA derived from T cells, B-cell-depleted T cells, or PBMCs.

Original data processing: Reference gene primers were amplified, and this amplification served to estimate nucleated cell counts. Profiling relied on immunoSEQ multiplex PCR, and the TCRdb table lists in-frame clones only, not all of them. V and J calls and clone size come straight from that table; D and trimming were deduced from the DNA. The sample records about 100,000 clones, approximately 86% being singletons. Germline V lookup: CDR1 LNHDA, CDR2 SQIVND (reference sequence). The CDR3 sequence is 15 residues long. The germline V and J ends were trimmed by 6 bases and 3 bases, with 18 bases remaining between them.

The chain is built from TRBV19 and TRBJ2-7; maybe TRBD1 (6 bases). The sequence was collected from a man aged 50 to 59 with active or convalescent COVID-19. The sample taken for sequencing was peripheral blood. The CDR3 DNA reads TGTGCCAGTAGCCAGCCAGGGGAAATCAGCTACGAGCAGTACTTC. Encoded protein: CASSQPGEISYEQYF.